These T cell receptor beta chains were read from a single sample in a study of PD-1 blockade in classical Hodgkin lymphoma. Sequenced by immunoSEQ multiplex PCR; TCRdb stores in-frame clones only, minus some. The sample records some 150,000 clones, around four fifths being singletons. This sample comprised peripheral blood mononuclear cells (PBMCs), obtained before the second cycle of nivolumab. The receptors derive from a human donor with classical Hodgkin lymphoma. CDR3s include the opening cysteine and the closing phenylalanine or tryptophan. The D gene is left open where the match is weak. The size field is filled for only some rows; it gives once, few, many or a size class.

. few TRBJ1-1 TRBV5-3 CASRFGWNMNTEAFF TGTGCCAGCCGTTTCGGGTGGAACATGAACACTGAAGCTTTCTTT
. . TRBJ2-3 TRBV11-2 CASSLREPDTQYF TGTGCCAGCAGCTTACGGGAGCCAGATACGCAGTATTTT
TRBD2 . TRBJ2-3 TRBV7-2 CASSFAGGTDTQYF TGTGCCAGCAGCTTCGCGGGAGGCACAGATACGCAGTATTTT
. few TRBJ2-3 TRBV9 CASSVEGGDTQYF TGTGCCAGCAGCGTAGAAGGCGGAGATACGCAGTATTTT
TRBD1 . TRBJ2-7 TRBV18 CASSPTGQGAYEQYF TGTGCCAGCTCACCGACGGGACAGGGGGCTTACGAGCAGTACTTC
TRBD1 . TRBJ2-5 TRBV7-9 CASSHGGTGEETQYF TGTGCCAGCAGCCACGGCGGGACAGGGGAAGAGACCCAGTACTTC
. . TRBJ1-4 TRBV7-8 CASSLGTGTSVTNEKLFF TGTGCCAGCAGCTTAGGAACAGGGACGTCCGTGACTAATGAAAAACTGTTTTTT
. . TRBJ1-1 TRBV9 CASSASPGMGGTEAFF TGTGCCAGCAGCGCCTCACCAGGGATGGGGGGGACTGAAGCTTTCTTT
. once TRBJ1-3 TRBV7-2 CASSWGGFSGNTIYF TGTGCCAGCAGCTGGGGGGGATTCTCTGGAAACACCATATATTTT
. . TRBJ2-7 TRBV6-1 CASSEGVSRGPPYEQYF TGTGCCAGCAGTGAAGGTGTGTCGAGGGGACCGCCCTACGAGCAGTACTTC
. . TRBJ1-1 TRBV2 CASSAEGHYTEAFF TGTGCCAGCAGTGCCGAGGGTCATTACACTGAAGCTTTCTTT
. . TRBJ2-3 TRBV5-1 CASSLATGSDTQYF TGCGCCAGCAGCTTGGCCACAGGGTCAGATACGCAGTATTTT
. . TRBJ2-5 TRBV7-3 CASSRGPAETQYF TGTGCCAGCAGCCGGGGCCCGGCGGAGACCCAGTACTTC
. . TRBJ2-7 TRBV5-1 CASSPGLYEQYF TGCGCCAGCTCCCCGGGGCTCTACGAGCAGTACTTC
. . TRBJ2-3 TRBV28 CASTPVYRGTDTQYF TGTGCCAGCACCCCCGTTTACCGGGGCACAGATACGCAGTATTTT
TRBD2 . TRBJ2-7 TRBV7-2 CASSLMRGGYEQYF TGTGCCAGCAGCTTAATGCGGGGGGGCTACGAGCAGTACTTC
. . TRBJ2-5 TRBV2 CASSVNGNRGETQYF TGTGCCAGCAGCGTAAATGGAAATCGGGGGGAGACCCAGTACTTC
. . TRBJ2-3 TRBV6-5 CASSYSGQSVNTQYF TGTGCCAGCAGTTACTCCGGGCAGTCTGTTAATACGCAGTATTTT
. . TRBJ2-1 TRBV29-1 CSVDRPQVYNEQFF TGCAGCGTTGACCGGCCGCAGGTTTACAATGAGCAGTTCTTC
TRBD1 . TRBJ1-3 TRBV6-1 CASSVWTGNSGNTIYF TGTGCCAGCAGTGTATGGACAGGGAACTCTGGAAACACCATATATTTT
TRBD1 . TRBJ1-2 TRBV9 CASSPSPGGAGYGYTF TGTGCCAGCAGCCCTTCTCCAGGGGGCGCAGGCTATGGCTACACCTTC
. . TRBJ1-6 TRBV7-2 CASSLGRSSYNSPLHF TGTGCCAGCAGCTTAGGTCGGAGCTCCTATAATTCACCCCTCCACTTT
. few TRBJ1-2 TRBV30 CARSGANYGYTF TGTGCCCGCTCGGGGGCTAACTATGGCTACACCTTC
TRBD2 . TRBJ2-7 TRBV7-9 CASSSFRTSGRAKFHEQYF TGTGCCAGCAGCTCCTTCCGGACTAGCGGGAGGGCCAAATTCCACGAGCAGTACTTC
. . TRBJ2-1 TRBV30 CAWGGSSYNEQFF TGTGCCTGGGGGGGGAGCTCCTACAATGAGCAGTTCTTC
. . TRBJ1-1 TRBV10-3 CAISEEIMNTEAFF TGTGCCATCAGTGAGGAGATTATGAACACTGAAGCTTTCTTT
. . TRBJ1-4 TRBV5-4 CASSHRDGNEKLFF TGTGCCAGCAGCCACCGGGACGGTAATGAAAAACTGTTTTTT
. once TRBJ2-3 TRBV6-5 CASSYSWTATDTQYF TGTGCCAGCAGTTACTCTTGGACAGCCACAGATACGCAGTATTTT
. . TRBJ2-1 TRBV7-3 CASSNYPQNEQFF TGTGCCAGCAGCAACTACCCTCAGAATGAGCAGTTCTTC
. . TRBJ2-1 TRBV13 CASSLASPQGEQFF TGTGCCAGCAGCTTAGCTAGCCCCCAGGGTGAGCAGTTCTTC
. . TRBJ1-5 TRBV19 CASSMLGDQPQHF TGTGCCAGTAGTATGTTGGGGGATCAGCCCCAGCATTTT
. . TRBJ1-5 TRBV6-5 CASSDDSLQPQHF TGTGCCAGCAGTGATGACTCCTTACAGCCCCAGCATTTT
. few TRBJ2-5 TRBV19 CASSMSQETQYF TGTGCCAGTAGTATGTCTCAAGAGACCCAGTACTTC
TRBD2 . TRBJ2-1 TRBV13 CASSQRGFSSYNEQFF TGTGCCAGCAGCCAGCGGGGGTTTTCCTCCTACAATGAGCAGTTCTTC
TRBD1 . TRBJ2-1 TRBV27 CASNTHRGWSYNEQFF TGTGCCAGCAATACTCACAGGGGATGGTCCTACAATGAGCAGTTCTTC
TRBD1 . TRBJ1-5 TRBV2 CASTQDRGFKPQHF TGTGCCAGCACCCAAGACAGGGGGTTTAAACCCCAGCATTTT